This T cell receptor beta chain appears in the sequencing data of a study of shared clonotypes between healthy human individuals. Study-level results: The study drew on few donors, limiting represented genetic and exposure-history diversity.

Concerning this clone itself: Its antigen is unidentified.

Data came from immunoSEQ multiplex PCR; TCRdb stores just in-frame clones and leaves some out. The profile shows fewer than 2.5 million clones, 90% to 95% of them singletons. Germline CDR1 is SGHRS and CDR2 is YFSETQ. The junction had 10 bases not matched to a gene; V was cut back by 2 bases and J by 1 base. The CDR3 is 17 amino acids. This chain uses TRBV5-1 with TRBJ1-1, with 8 nucleotides matching TRBD1. The sample was naive CD4+ T cells from PBMCs. The subset was: CD45RA+ positively selected. This clonotype was obtained from a man younger than 35 in good health. Some clones in this sample may be carry-over from other donors' samples. CDR3 amino acids: CASSFAGGGYGNTEAFF. CDR3 nucleotides: TGCGCCAGCAGCTTCGCAGGGGGCGGATATGGGAACACTGAAGCTTTCTTT.